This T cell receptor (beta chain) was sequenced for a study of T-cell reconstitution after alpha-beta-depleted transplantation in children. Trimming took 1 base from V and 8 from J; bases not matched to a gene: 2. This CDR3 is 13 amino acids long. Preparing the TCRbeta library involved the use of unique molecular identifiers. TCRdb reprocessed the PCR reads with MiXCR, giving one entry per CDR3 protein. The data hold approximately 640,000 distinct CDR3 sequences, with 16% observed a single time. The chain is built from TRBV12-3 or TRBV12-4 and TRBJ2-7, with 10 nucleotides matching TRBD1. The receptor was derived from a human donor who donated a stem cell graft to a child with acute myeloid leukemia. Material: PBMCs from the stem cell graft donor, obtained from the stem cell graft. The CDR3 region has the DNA TGTGCCAGCAGTTTAGGGGGACAGGGGAAGCAGTACTTC. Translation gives CASSLGGQGKQYF.